This T cell receptor beta chain is drawn from a study of T cells in tumors after PD-1 blockade. As for the study in general: Treatment was either pembrolizumab 200 mg every 3 weeks or cemiplimab 350 mg every 2 weeks. Some patients also took daily vismodegib 150 mg during anti-PD-1 treatment. General study results and limits: Some novel exhausted tumor clones appeared in pre-treatment blood, suggesting peripheral recruitment.

With respect to this clone: Its matching antigen is unknown.

The ends were cut back, 4 bases at V and 2 bases at J, with 12 bases in the middle. Germline assignment: CDR1 SGDLS and CDR2 YYNGEE. The CDR3 consists of 14 residues. Clones were sequenced by immunoSEQ multiplex PCR, and TCRdb holds only the in-frame ones, with some missing. The table shows around 60,000 clones, with about four fifths occurring only once. The V call is TRBV9, the J call TRBJ2-5, with no clear D. The sequence came from a human donor with basal cell carcinoma. The sample here was PBMCs, taken before anti-PD-1 treatment. CDR3 coding DNA: TGTGCCAGCAGCCCCCCTAGGGCGCAAGAGACCCAGTACTTC. Encoded protein: CASSPPRAQETQYF.